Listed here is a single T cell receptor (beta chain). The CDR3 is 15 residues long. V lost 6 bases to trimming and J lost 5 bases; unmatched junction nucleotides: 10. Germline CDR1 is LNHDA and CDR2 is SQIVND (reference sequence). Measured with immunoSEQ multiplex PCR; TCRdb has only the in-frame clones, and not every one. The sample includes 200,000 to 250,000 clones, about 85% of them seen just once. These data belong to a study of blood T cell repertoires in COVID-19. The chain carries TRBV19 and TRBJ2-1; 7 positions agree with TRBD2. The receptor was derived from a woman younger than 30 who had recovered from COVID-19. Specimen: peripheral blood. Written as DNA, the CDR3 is TGTGCCAGTAGCCAGCGGGAATCCTCTCACAATGAGCAGTTCTTC. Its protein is CASSQRESSHNEQFF. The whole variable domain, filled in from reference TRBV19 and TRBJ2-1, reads DGGITQSPKYLFRKEGQNVTLSCEQNLNHDAMYWYRQDPGQGLRLIYYSQIVNDFQKGDIAEGYSVSREKKESFPLTVTSAQKNPTAFYLCASSQRESSHNEQFFGPGTRLTVL.